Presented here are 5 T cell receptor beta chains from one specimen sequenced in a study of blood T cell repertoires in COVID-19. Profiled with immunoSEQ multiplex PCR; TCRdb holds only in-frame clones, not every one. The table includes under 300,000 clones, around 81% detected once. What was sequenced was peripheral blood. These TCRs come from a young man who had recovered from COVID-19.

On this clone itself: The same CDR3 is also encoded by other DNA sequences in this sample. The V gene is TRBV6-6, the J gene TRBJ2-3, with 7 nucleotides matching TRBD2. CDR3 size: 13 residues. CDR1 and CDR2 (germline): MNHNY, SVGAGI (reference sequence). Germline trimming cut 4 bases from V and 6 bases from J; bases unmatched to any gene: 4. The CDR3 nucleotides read TGTGCCAGCAGTTGGGAGGGAAGGGATACGCAGTATTTT. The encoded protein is CASSWEGRDTQYF.

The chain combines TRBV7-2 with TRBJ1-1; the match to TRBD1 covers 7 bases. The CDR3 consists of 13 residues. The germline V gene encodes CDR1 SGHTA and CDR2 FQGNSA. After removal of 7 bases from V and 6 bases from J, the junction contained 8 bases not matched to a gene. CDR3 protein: CASIQGGSSEAFF. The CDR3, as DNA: TGTGCCAGCATCCAAGGGGGCAGTTCTGAAGCTTTCTTT.

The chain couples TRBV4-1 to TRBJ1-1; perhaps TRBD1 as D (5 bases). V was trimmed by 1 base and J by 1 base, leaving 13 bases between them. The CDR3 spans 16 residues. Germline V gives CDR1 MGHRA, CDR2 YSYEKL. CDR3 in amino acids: CASSQVGRGKNTEAFF. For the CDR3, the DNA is TGCGCCAGCAGCCAAGTAGGGAGGGGAAAGAACACTGAAGCTTTCTTT.

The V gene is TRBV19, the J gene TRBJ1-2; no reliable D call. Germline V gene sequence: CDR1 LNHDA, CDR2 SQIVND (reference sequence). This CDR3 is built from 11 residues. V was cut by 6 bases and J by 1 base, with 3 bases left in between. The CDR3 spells CASRHNYGYTF. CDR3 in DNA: TGTGCCAGTAGACATAACTATGGCTACACCTTC. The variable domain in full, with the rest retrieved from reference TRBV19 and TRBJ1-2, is DGGITQSPKYLFRKEGQNVTLSCEQNLNHDAMYWYRQDPGQGLRLIYYSQIVNDFQKGDIAEGYSVSREKKESFPLTVTSAQKNPTAFYLCASRHNYGYTFGSGTRLTVV.

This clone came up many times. CDR3 protein: CASSETSGGYNEQFF. The CDR3 DNA follows: TGTGCCAGCAGTGAAACTAGCGGGGGCTACAATGAGCAGTTCTTC. J is TRBJ2-1 and V is TRBV6-1; 11 nucleotides agree with TRBD2. V lost 2 bases and J lost 3; bases outside the gene matches: 0. The CDR3 consists of 15 residues. Germline V gives CDR1 MNHNS, CDR2 SASEGT.